What follows is one TCR beta chain and its context. In its sample, this clone was seen once. The antigen this receptor binds is unknown. There are no base qualities to consult, and no much larger clone falls within one base. The label giving this sample's time point can be read as: about four weeks on oral tofacitinib. The sample's treatment or condition label, in plain terms: oral pan-JAK inhibitor, 5-10 mg twice daily. From alopecia areata patients, peripheral blood was collected along with lesional scalp punch biopsies. PBMCs were isolated by density centrifugation and stained for CD3, CD4 and CD8, after which CD4+ and CD8+ T cells were sorted on a FACSAria. These data originate in a study of CD8+ T cells in alopecia areata (dated 2018 in TCRdb). At the level of the whole study: The treated patients, all with moderate-to-severe alopecia areata, were enrolled in an open-label pilot trial of oral tofacitinib given at 5 to 10 mg twice daily. To study T cell clonal expansion in alopecia areata, the researchers applied high-throughput TCRbeta sequencing to both the C3H/HeJ mouse model and human patients. Patients on tofacitinib were biopsied at baseline and after 4 and 24 weeks of treatment, and several of the patients also had a later scalp biopsy. TCRbeta CDR3 regions were amplified by immunoSEQ multiplex PCR using 35 Vbeta forward and 13 Jbeta reverse primers. In treated patients, disease severity was measured using the SALT score, which gives the percentage of scalp surface area affected. Scalp clonality was compared among normal scalp (n=4), patchy alopecia areata scalp (n=8), and alopecia totalis/universalis scalp (n=8). On the human side, TCRbeta sequencing was run on scalp tissue and on sorted CD4+ and CD8+ peripheral blood T cells from healthy controls and from alopecia areata patients with either patchy or totalis/universalis disease. RNA was extracted with the PAXgene miRNA kit for fixed scalp, the miRNeasy kit for PBMCs, and the RNeasy kit for mouse skin. Tofacitinib was given for 6 to 18 months, followed by 6 months of follow-up off drug to assess delayed response and recurrence. The paper's findings and limits, for the study overall: During tofacitinib treatment, many expanded lesional clones remained in scalp and blood, and this persistence may partly explain relapse after treatment is stopped. Compared with normal scalp, lesional scalp, particularly in alopecia totalis/universalis, had higher clonality and more expanded CD8+ clones, which suggests antigenic drive. Because the treated cohort was small and had just a single nonresponder, larger studies are needed to establish links between baseline CD8+ expansion and response. Tofacitinib significantly decreased scalp clonality and the number of expanded CD8+ clones among the top 100 scalp clones. TCR sequences shared between patients were less clear than in mice, possibly partly because of HLA diversity in the patient population. Unlike mouse skin, where gammadelta T cells dominate, normal human skin contains resident alphabeta T cells that get sequenced too, which complicates analysis of the scalp TCR repertoire.

The library came from the immunoSEQ multiplex PCR assay. RNA was extracted from all samples and reverse transcribed into cDNA, which served as template for TCR sequencing. First-strand cDNA was synthesized with SuperScript III using a 2:1 mix of oligo-dT and random hexamers. A synthetic immune receptor repertoire was used to assess amplification bias, and residual bias was removed computationally. From the authors' description of their analysis: Raw reads were preprocessed to remove errors, and CDR3 was defined by IMGT conventions from the conserved cysteine to phenylalanine. Clonality was calculated as 1 minus Shannon entropy normalized by log2 of the number of productive unique TCRs. Scalp TCRbeta sequences were cross-referenced with sorted blood CD4 and CD8 repertoires so that the CD4 or CD8 identity of scalp clones could be inferred. TCRdb stores this immuneACCESS table with in-frame sequences only. Part of the clones is absent; in the studies checked, under half of the shortfall reflects unresolved V genes, and no reason is known for the rest. V and J calls and clone size are those listed in that table; D and trimming were worked out from the DNA. Counted in this sample were 140,000 to 150,000 clones; about 51% of them appeared once. The top ten clonotypes cover roughly 15% of the sample.

The CDR3 has 16 amino acids, counting the end cysteine and phenylalanine. CDR3 DNA is the only sequence kept; it has 48 bases, read in frame from the first base. V gives up 1 base and J gives up 5 bases, and the segment between their germline ends measures 14 bases. Taken from the germline V gene (reference sequence), the CDR1 and CDR2 loops are LNHNV and YYDKDF. The sequencing here drew on CD8+ T cells sorted from blood, taken at week 4, from a patient treated with tofacitinib. The TCR comes from a human donor with alopecia areata. Recombination joined TRBV15 with TRBJ2-2, with a weak D call of TRBD1 (5 bases match). The nucleotide sequence reads TGTGCCACCAGCAGAGGTGGTGAAGGGGTAACCGGGGAGCTGTTTTTT. Its protein product is CATSRGGEGVTGELFF.